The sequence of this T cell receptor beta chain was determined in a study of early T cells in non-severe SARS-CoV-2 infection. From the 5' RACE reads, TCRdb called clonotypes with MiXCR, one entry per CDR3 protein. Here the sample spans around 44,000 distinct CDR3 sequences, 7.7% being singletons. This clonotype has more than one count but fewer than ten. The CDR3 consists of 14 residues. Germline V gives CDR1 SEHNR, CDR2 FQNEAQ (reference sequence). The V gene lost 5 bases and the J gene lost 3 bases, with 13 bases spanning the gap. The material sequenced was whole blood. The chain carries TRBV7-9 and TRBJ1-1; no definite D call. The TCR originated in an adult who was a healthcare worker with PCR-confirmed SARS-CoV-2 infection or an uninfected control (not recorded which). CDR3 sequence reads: CASSQQRLHTEAFF. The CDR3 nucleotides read TGTGCCAGCAGCCAACAGCGACTCCACACTGAAGCTTTCTTT.